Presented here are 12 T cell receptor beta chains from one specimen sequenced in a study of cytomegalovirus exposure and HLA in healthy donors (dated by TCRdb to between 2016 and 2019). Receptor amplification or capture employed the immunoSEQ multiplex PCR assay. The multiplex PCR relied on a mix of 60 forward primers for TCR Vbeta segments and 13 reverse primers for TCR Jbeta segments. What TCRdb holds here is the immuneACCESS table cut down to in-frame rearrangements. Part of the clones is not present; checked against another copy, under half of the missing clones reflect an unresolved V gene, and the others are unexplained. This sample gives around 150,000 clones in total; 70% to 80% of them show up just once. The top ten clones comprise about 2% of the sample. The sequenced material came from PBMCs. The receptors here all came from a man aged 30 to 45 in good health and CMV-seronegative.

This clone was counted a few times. The CDR3, as DNA: TGTGCCAGCAGTTTATCGACACGCGCCGGGGAGCTGTTTTTT. It yields the protein CASSLSTRAGELFF. The chain joins TRBV27 to TRBJ2-2; D is uncertain. CDR3 length equals 14 residues. The V end was cut by 0 bases, the J end by 6 bases, with 8 bases between. Germline CDR1 is MNHEY and CDR2 is SMNVEV (reference sequence).

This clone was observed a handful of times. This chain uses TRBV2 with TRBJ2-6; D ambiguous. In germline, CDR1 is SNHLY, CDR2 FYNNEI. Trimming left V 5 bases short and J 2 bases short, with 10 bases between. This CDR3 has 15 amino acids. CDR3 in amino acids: CASSTGLPGANVLTF. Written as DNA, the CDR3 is TGTGCCAGCAGTACCGGGTTGCCTGGGGCCAACGTCCTGACTTTC.

The CDR3 is CASSWTENTEAFF. The CDR3 DNA sequence: TGTGCCAGCAGCTGGACAGAGAACACTGAAGCTTTCTTT. The J gene is TRBJ1-1, the V gene TRBV5-5, with D possibly matching TRBD1 (6 bases). Looked up from germline, CDR1 is SGHKS and CDR2 is YYEKEE (reference sequence). V gave up 3 bases and J gave up 1 base, with 7 bases separating them. The CDR3 extends over 13 amino acids.

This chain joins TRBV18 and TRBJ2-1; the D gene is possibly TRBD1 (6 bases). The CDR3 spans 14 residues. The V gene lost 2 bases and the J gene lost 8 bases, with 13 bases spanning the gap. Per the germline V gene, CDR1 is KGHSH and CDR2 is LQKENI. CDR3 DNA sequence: TGTGCCAGCTCACCATCGCAGGGGATGGATGAGCAGTTCTTC. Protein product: CASSPSQGMDEQFF.

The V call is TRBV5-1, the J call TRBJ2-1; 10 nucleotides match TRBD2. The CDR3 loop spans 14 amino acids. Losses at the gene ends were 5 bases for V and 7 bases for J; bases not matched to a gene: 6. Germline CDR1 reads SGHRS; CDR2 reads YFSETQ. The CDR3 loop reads CASRTPGLANEQFF. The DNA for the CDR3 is TGCGCCAGCAGGACTCCGGGACTAGCGAATGAGCAGTTCTTC.

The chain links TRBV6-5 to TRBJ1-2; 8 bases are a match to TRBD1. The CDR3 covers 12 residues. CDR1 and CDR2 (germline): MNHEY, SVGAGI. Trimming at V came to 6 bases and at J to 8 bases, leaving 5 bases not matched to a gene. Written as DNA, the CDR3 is TGTGCCAGCAGAGGACAGGGTGGCGGCTACACCTTC. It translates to CASRGQGGGYTF.

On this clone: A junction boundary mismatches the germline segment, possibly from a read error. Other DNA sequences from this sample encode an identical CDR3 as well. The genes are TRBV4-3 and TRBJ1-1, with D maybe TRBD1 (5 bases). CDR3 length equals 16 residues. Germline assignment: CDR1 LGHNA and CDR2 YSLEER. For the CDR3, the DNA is TGCGCCAGCAGCCCGAGGATCTCTGGAGAGGACACTGAGGCTTTCTTT. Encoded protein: CASSPRISGEDTEAFF.

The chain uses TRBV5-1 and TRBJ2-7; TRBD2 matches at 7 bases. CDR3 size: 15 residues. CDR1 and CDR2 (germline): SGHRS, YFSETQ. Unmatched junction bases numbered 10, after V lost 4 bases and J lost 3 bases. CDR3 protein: CASSPRDYSRYEQYF. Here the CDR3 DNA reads TGCGCCAGCAGCCCGCGGGACTACTCTCGCTACGAGCAGTACTTC.

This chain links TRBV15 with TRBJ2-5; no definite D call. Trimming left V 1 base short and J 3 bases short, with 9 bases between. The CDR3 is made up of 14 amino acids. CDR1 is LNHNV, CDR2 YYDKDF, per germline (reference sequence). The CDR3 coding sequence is TGTGCCACCAGCAGAGGAGGCCAAGAAGAGACCCAGTACTTC. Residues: CATSRGGQEETQYF.

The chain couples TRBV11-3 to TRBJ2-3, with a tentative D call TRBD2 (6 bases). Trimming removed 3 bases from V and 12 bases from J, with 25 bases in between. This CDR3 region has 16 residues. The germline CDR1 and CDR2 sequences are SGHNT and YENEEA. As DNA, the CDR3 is TGTGCCAGCAGCTTCTCAGCAGGAGGGATTTCCTACCCCCAGTATTTT. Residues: CASSFSAGGISYPQYF.

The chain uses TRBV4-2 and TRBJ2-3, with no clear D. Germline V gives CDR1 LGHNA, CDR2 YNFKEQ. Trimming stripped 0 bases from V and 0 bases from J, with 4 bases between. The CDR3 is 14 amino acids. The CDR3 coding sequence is TGTGCCAGCAGCCAAGAGACTAGCACAGATACGCAGTATTTT. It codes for CASSQETSTDTQYF.

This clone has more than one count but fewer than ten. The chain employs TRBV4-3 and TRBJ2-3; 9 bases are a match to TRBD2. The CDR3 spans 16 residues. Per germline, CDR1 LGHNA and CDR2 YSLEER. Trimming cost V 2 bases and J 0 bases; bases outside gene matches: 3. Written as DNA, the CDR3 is TGCGCCAGCAGCCAATTCACTAGCGGGAGCACAGATACGCAGTATTTT. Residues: CASSQFTSGSTDTQYF.